A single sample is the source of the 32 T cell receptor beta chains below, sequenced in a study of identical twins. TCRdb reprocessed the 5' RACE reads via MiXCR and lists one record per CDR3 protein. The profile covers roughly 570,000 distinct CDR3 sequences, with 9.6% appearing a single time and 2.5% to 3.5% taken by the ten largest. These sequences were also reported in another study, on yellow fever vaccine responses in identical twins.

Material for sequencing was PBMCs. The receptors come from a woman between 18 and 29 years old in good health.

V and J are TRBV7-2 and TRBJ2-3; D call uncertain. The V gene lost 1 base and the J gene lost 4 bases, with 15 bases spanning the gap. The germline gives CDR1 SGHTA, CDR2 FQGNSA. The CDR3 runs to 16 residues. The CDR3 DNA follows: TGTGCCAGCAGCTTAGAGGGCCCCAATTTAGCAGATACGCAGTATTTT. Its translation: CASSLEGPNLADTQYF.

The chain combines TRBV7-6 with TRBJ2-7; 8 bases fit TRBD1. Per germline, CDR1 SGHVS and CDR2 FNYEAQ. Unmatched junction bases numbered 6, after V lost 1 base and J lost 7 bases. The CDR3 is made up of 14 amino acids. Here the CDR3 reads CASSLVSGGNEQYF. The DNA for the CDR3 is TGTGCCAGCAGCTTAGTTTCAGGGGGCAATGAGCAGTACTTC. Together with reference TRBV7-6 and TRBJ2-7, the CDR3 gives the full variable domain: GAGVSQSPRYKVTKRGQDVALRCDPISGHVSLYWYRQALGQGPEFLTYFNYEAQQDKSGLPNDRFSAERPEGSISTLTIQRTEQRDSAMYRCASSLVSGGNEQYFGPGTRLTVT.

This clonotype appeared a few times. The chain recombines TRBV27 with TRBJ2-7, with D tentatively TRBD1 (6 bases). V dropped 4 bases and J dropped 0 bases, with 19 bases sitting between them. This CDR3 region has 17 residues. Germline V lookup: CDR1 MNHEY, CDR2 SMNVEV (reference sequence). For the CDR3, the DNA is TGTGCCAGCAGTTCGATCTTCGGACAGATGAGCTCCTACGAGCAGTACTTC. Amino acid sequence: CASSSIFGQMSSYEQYF.

This clonotype has ten or more counts. V usage is TRBV3-1 and J usage is TRBJ2-1, with 12 bases matching TRBD2. The CDR3 extends over 16 amino acids. The V and J ends lost 0 bases and 8 bases, in that order; junction bases with no gene match: 5. Germline-derived CDR1 and CDR2 are LGHDT and YNNKEL (reference sequence). In DNA, the CDR3 is TGTGCCAGCAGCCAAGATCTAGCGGGAGGGCCGGATGAGCAGTTCTTC. Encoded protein: CASSQDLAGGPDEQFF.

This clonotype has more than one count but fewer than ten. The chain links TRBV7-9 to TRBJ1-3; 7 positions match TRBD1. The V gene end was trimmed by 4 bases and the J gene end by 3 bases; junction bases not matched to a gene: 9. Per germline, CDR1 SEHNR and CDR2 FQNEAQ (reference sequence). This CDR3 has 16 amino acids. CDR3 DNA sequence: TGTGCCAGCAGCTCCCAACAGGGGACTTTTGGAAACACCATATATTTT. It specifies CASSSQQGTFGNTIYF.

The V gene is TRBV7-3, the J gene TRBJ2-7; TRBD2 is a possible D gene (5 bases). From germline, CDR1 is SGHTA and CDR2 FQGTGA. The CDR3 is made up of 14 amino acids. V was trimmed by 4 bases and J by 2 bases, leaving 12 bases between them. CDR3 region: CASSSGNGAYEQYF. The CDR3, as DNA: TGTGCCAGCAGCTCGGGGAACGGAGCCTACGAGCAGTACTTC. The variable domain in full, completed from reference TRBV7-3 and TRBJ2-7, reads GAGVSQTPSNKVTEKGKYVELRCDPISGHTALYWYRQSLGQGPEFLIYFQGTGAADDSGLPNDRFFAVRPEGSVSTLKIQRTERGDSAVYLCASSSGNGAYEQYFGPGTRLTVT.

This clonotype was seen many times. This chain connects TRBV12-3 or TRBV12-4 to TRBJ2-3; no clear D. The CDR3 has 14 amino acids. V lost 3 bases and J 4 bases, leaving 11 bases between the germline ends. The CDR3 sequence is CASSFLLVADTQYF. The DNA of the CDR3 is TGTGCCAGCAGTTTTCTCCTAGTAGCAGATACGCAGTATTTT.

This rearrangement joins TRBV7-8 to TRBJ2-2; D unclear. The CDR3 sequence is 20 residues long. Deletions cut 0 bases from V and 0 bases from J, with 20 bases between. From germline, CDR1 is SGHVS and CDR2 FQNEAQ. CDR3 bases: TGTGCCAGCAGCTTAGCGCACGTCTTAGTTGGAGCCGCGAACACCGGGGAGCTGTTTTTT. This sequence encodes CASSLAHVLVGAANTGELFF. Together with reference TRBV7-8 and TRBJ2-2, the CDR3 gives the full variable domain: GAGVSQSPRYKVAKRGQDVALRCDPISGHVSLFWYQQALGQGPEFLTYFQNEAQLDKSGLPSDRFFAERPEGSVSTLKIQRTQQEDSAVYLCASSLAHVLVGAANTGELFFGEGSRLTVL.

Ten or more counts support this clonotype. The genes are TRBV7-9 and TRBJ2-1, with D perhaps TRBD2 (5 bases). This CDR3 is 14 amino acids long. Germline CDR1 and CDR2: SEHNR and FQNEAQ (reference sequence). The ends were cut back, 0 bases at V and 7 bases at J, with 10 bases in the middle. CDR3 sequence reads: CASSLARGRNEQFF. CDR3 nucleotides: TGTGCCAGCAGCTTAGCTCGCGGGCGGAATGAGCAGTTCTTC.

V is TRBV7-9 and J is TRBJ2-1; D is ambiguous. Germline V gene sequence: CDR1 SEHNR, CDR2 FQNEAQ (reference sequence). The ends were cut back, 3 bases at V and 10 bases at J, with 7 bases in the middle. The CDR3 consists of 11 residues. The CDR3 coding sequence is TGTGCCAGCAGCTTTCTTCCAGAGCAGTTCTTC. This sequence encodes CASSFLPEQFF.

This clonotype showed up just a few times. This chain connects TRBV2 to TRBJ2-1, with no clear D. The CDR3 runs to 12 residues. The V gene lost 4 bases and the J gene lost 8 bases, with 9 bases spanning the gap. Germline loops: CDR1 SNHLY, CDR2 FYNNEI. DNA for the CDR3: TGTGCCAGCAGTGTCAGTGGGTATGAGCAGTTCTTC. The encoded protein is CASSVSGYEQFF.

The V gene is TRBV20-1, the J gene TRBJ2-1; 8 nucleotides agree with TRBD2. J gave up 7 bases and V 6 bases, and 11 bases lay outside the gene matches. Germline V gene lookup returns CDR1 DFQATT and CDR2 SNEGSKA (reference sequence). This CDR3 comprises 14 residues. CDR3 bases: TGCAGTGCACGACTAGCCGGGAGGGTAAATGAGCAGTTCTTC. It is translated as CSARLAGRVNEQFF.

This clonotype came up many times. The genes are TRBV7-3 and TRBJ2-7; weak D call: TRBD2 (5 bases). This CDR3 region has 15 residues. Germline CDR1 is SGHTA and CDR2 is FQGTGA. Trimming took 0 bases from V and 2 from J, leaving 11 bases between them. DNA of the CDR3: TGTGCCAGCAGCTTAACTGCCGGGAATACCTACGAGCAGTACTTC. As protein: CASSLTAGNTYEQYF.

This clonotype was found many times. V and J are TRBV11-1 and TRBJ2-7; 7 bases line up with TRBD1. The CDR3 has 16 amino acids. The J segment lost 3 bases and the V segment lost 4 bases, leaving 12 bases of the junction unmatched. Germline V gene lookup returns CDR1 SGHAT and CDR2 FQDESV (reference sequence). CDR3 protein: CASSSTGIGVGYEQYF. In nucleotides, the CDR3 is TGTGCCAGCAGCTCGACAGGGATAGGGGTCGGCTACGAGCAGTACTTC.

V and J are TRBV2 and TRBJ1-6; D gene unclear. The CDR3 consists of 15 residues. The germline V gene has CDR1 SNHLY and CDR2 FYNNEI. The ends were cut back, 3 bases at V and 0 bases at J, with 6 bases in the middle. Here the CDR3 reads CASSERSSYNSPLHF. The CDR3 nucleotides read TGTGCCAGCAGTGAGAGGAGCTCCTATAATTCACCCCTCCACTTT.

This rearrangement joins TRBV20-1 to TRBJ2-1; no firm D call. V was cut by 6 bases and J by 4 bases, with 16 bases left in between. Germline V gene lookup returns CDR1 DFQATT and CDR2 SNEGSKA (reference sequence). The CDR3 totals 14 residues. CDR3 in amino acids: CSARSLILYNEQFF. The CDR3 DNA follows: TGCAGTGCGCGATCGTTGATCCTTTACAATGAGCAGTTCTTC.

The table lists this clonotype with many counts. The rearrangement links TRBV2 to TRBJ1-2; possibly TRBD1 for D (5 bases). Per the germline V gene, CDR1 is SNHLY and CDR2 is FYNNEI. This CDR3 spans 14 amino acids. V lost 3 bases and J 3 bases, leaving 11 bases between the germline ends. CDR3 loop: CASSETGTDYGYTF. CDR3 sequence (DNA): TGTGCCAGCAGTGAGACCGGGACGGACTATGGCTACACCTTC.

The chain uses TRBV10-3 and TRBJ1-1; the match to TRBD1 covers 7 bases. CDR1 is ENHRY, CDR2 SYGVKD, per germline. The ends lost 10 bases at V and 6 bases at J; junction bases unmatched: 8. The CDR3 is 12 residues long. The CDR3 region has the DNA TGTGCCAGCCTAGGAGGGGGCCCTGAAGCTTTCTTT. Residues: CASLGGGPEAFF.

The chain joins TRBV4-3 to TRBJ2-7; TRBD1 agrees at 7 bases. The J segment lost 6 bases and the V segment lost 0 bases, leaving 5 bases of the junction unmatched. Germline V gives CDR1 LGHNA, CDR2 YSLEER. The CDR3 runs 14 residues. CDR3: CASSQDQGEGEQYF. The CDR3 DNA reads TGCGCCAGCAGCCAAGATCAGGGGGAAGGCGAGCAGTACTTC.

This clonotype has at least ten counts. V and J are TRBV12-3 or TRBV12-4 and TRBJ2-7; D call uncertain. CDR3 size: 13 residues. The ends were cut back, 8 bases at V and 2 bases at J, with 13 bases in the middle. CDR3 coding DNA: TGTGCCAGCGGCTGGGGATCTACCTACGAGCAGTACTTC. Residues: CASGWGSTYEQYF.

This clonotype was detected many times. V gene TRBV7-9 combines with J gene TRBJ1-2; tentatively, D is TRBD1 (5 bases). The V gene's germline CDR1 is SEHNR and CDR2 FQNEAQ (reference sequence). There are 14 residues in the CDR3. V lost 2 bases, J lost 8 bases, and 15 bases lay in between. CDR3 protein: CASSLQGITDGYTF. In DNA, the CDR3 is TGTGCCAGCAGCTTACAGGGTATAACGGACGGCTACACCTTC. Variable domain in full (rest from reference TRBV7-9 and TRBJ1-2): DTGVSQNPRHKITKRGQNVTFRCDPISEHNRLYWYRQTLGQGPEFLTYFQNEAQLEKSRLLSDRFSAERPKGSFSTLEIQRTEQGDSAMYLCASSLQGITDGYTFGSGTRLTVV.

At least ten counts were recorded for this clonotype. This CDR3 reads CASSYSGASVDTQYF. The CDR3 bases are TGTGCCAGCAGTTACTCGGGGGCTAGCGTAGATACGCAGTATTTT. This rearrangement joins TRBV6-5 to TRBJ2-3; the D gene could be TRBD1 or TRBD2 (6 bases each). The germline V gene has CDR1 MNHEY and CDR2 SVGAGI. CDR3 length: 15 residues. V was shortened by 0 bases and J by 5 bases, with 12 bases between the two germline ends.

V usage is TRBV5-1 and J usage is TRBJ2-7; D is unclear. Trimming left V 2 bases short and J 3 bases short, with 15 bases between. Germline CDR1 and CDR2: SGHRS and YFSETQ. The CDR3 runs to 15 residues. This CDR3 reads CASSLNPNTGYEQYF. CDR3 nucleotides: TGCGCCAGCAGCTTAAACCCGAACACGGGCTACGAGCAGTACTTC. Based on the CDR3 plus reference TRBV5-1 and TRBJ2-7, the full variable domain is KAGVTQTPRYLIKTRGQQVTLSCSPISGHRSVSWYQQTPGQGLQFLFEYFSETQRNKGNFPGRFSGRQFSNSRSEMNVSTLELGDSALYLCASSLNPNTGYEQYFGPGTRLTVT.

V is TRBV30 and J is TRBJ2-1; 9 positions match TRBD2. Germline V gives CDR1 GTSNPN, CDR2 SVGIG (reference sequence). The length of the CDR3 is 13 residues. V shed 1 base, J shed 6 bases, and the junction held 1 base outside the gene matches. The CDR3: CAWSERGANEQFF. In DNA, the CDR3 is TGTGCCTGGAGTGAGCGGGGGGCCAATGAGCAGTTCTTC. Full variable domain (remainder filled in from reference TRBV30 and TRBJ2-1): SQTIHQWPATLVQPVGSPLSLECTVEGTSNPNLYWYRQAAGRGLQLLFYSVGIGQISSEVPQNLSASRPQDRQFILSSKKLLLSDSGFYLCAWSERGANEQFFGPGTRLTVL.

The chain is built from TRBV6-2 or TRBV6-3 and TRBJ1-2; tentatively, D is TRBD1 (5 bases). This CDR3 has 14 amino acids. V was shortened by 3 bases and J by 2 bases, with 10 bases between the two germline ends. From germline, CDR1 is MNHEY and CDR2 SVGEGT. CDR3 sequence (DNA): TGTGCCAGCAGTTATAACAGGCCAAACTATGGCTACACCTTC. Its translation is CASSYNRPNYGYTF.

This sequence joins TRBV3-1 and TRBJ1-1; no definite D call. Germline CDR1 reads LGHDT; CDR2 reads YNNKEL (reference sequence). The CDR3 has 15 amino acids. V was cut by 10 bases and J by 1 base, with 19 bases left in between. The CDR3 nucleotides are TGTGCCACCACCCAAGAGGCAGGTCGGAACACTGAAGCTTTCTTT. Its protein is CATTQEAGRNTEAFF.

V and J are TRBV19 and TRBJ2-3; 8 positions agree with TRBD2. Germline CDR1 LNHDA, CDR2 SQIVND (reference sequence). J gave up 3 bases and V 9 bases, and 8 bases lay outside the gene matches. The CDR3 loop spans 14 amino acids. CDR3 coding DNA: TGTGCCAGCAAGCGGGAGACTGGTACAGATACGCAGTATTTT. Encoded protein: CASKRETGTDTQYF.

The CDR3 loop reads CSARGGRGGSYEQYF. The CDR3 DNA reads as TGCAGTGCTAGAGGGGGACGGGGGGGCTCCTACGAGCAGTACTTC. The chain has TRBV20-1 and TRBJ2-7, with 8 bases that match TRBD2. The trim removed 1 base at V and 0 bases at J, leaving 5 bases unmatched. Germline CDR1 is DFQATT and CDR2 is SNEGSKA (reference sequence). The CDR3 loop spans 15 amino acids.

The sample holds a few counts of this clonotype. The V and J genes are TRBV7-2 and TRBJ2-3; 9 bases map to TRBD2. The CDR3 runs to 16 residues. Germline assignment: CDR1 SGHTA and CDR2 FQGNSA. V shed 7 bases, J shed 5 bases, and the junction held 13 bases outside the gene matches. CDR3 nucleotides: TGTGCCAGCACCCGCAGTAGCGGGAGTCGTGTAGATACGCAGTATTTT. This codes for CASTRSSGSRVDTQYF.

The CDR3 region has the DNA TGTGCCAGCAGTTTACAGGGGGCACTAGTCAGATCCCAAGAGACCCAGTACTTC. Residues: CASSLQGALVRSQETQYF. The chain combines TRBV27 with TRBJ2-5; 8 bases fit TRBD1. From germline, CDR1 is MNHEY and CDR2 SMNVEV (reference sequence). Trimming cost V 2 bases and J 1 base; bases outside gene matches: 12. The CDR3 consists of 18 residues.

This clonotype has more than one count but fewer than ten. The rearrangement uses TRBV7-8 and TRBJ2-3; 12 bases fit TRBD2. After removal of 5 bases from V and 4 bases from J, the junction contained 10 bases not matched to a gene. The CDR3 is 17 amino acids. Looked up from germline, CDR1 is SGHVS and CDR2 is FQNEAQ. The CDR3 reads CASSIFLAGGPADTQYF. The CDR3 nucleotides read TGTGCCAGCAGCATATTTCTAGCGGGGGGGCCGGCAGATACGCAGTATTTT.

J is TRBJ2-7 and V is TRBV11-2, with 8 bases matching TRBD2. The junction had 9 bases not matched to a gene; V was cut back by 1 base and J by 7 bases. Germline CDR1 is SGHAT and CDR2 is FQNNGV. The CDR3 is 15 residues long. CDR3 protein: CASSLVSGTSGEQYF. CDR3 DNA sequence: TGTGCCAGCAGCTTAGTTAGCGGGACGTCCGGGGAGCAGTACTTC.